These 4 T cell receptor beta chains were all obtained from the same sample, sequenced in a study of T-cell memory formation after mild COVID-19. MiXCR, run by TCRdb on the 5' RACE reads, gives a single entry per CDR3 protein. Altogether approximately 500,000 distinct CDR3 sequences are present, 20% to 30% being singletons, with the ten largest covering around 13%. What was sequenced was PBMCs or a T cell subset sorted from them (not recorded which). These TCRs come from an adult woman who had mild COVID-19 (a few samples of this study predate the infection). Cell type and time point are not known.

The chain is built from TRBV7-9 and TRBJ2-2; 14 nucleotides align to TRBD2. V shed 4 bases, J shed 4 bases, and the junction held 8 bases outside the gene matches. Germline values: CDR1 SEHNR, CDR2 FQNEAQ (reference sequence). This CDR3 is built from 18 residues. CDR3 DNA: TGTGCCAGCAGCTCTCGGACTAGCGGGAGGTTTACCACCGGGGAGCTGTTTTTT. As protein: CASSSRTSGRFTTGELFF.

CDR3 protein: CSARGGAGNTIYF. CDR3 nucleotides: TGCAGTGCTAGAGGGGGCGCGGGAAACACCATATATTTT. The V gene is TRBV20-1, the J gene TRBJ1-3; D is possibly TRBD1 (5 bases). V was trimmed by 1 base and J by 4 bases, leaving 8 bases between them. The length of the CDR3 is 13 residues. CDR1 is DFQATT, CDR2 SNEGSKA, per germline (reference sequence).

The CDR3 sequence: CSARSGQGNTEAFF. CDR3 sequence (DNA): TGCAGTGCTAGATCCGGACAGGGGAACACTGAAGCTTTCTTT. The chain carries TRBV20-1 and TRBJ1-1, with 8 bases aligning to TRBD1. The CDR3 is 14 residues long. CDR1 and CDR2 from the germline V gene are DFQATT and SNEGSKA (reference sequence). V was pared by 2 bases and J by 1 base, with 3 bases of the junction left unmatched.

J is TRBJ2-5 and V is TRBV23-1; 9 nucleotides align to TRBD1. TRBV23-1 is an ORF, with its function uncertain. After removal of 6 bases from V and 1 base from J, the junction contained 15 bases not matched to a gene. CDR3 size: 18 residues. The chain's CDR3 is CASSFTGGLPDIQETQYF. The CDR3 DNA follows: TGCGCCAGCAGCTTTACAGGGGGCCTCCCTGACATCCAAGAGACCCAGTACTTC.